The present entry profiles one TCR beta chain with its context. Germline-derived CDR1 and CDR2 are DFQATT and SNEGSKA (reference sequence). CDR3 length: 16 amino acids. Trimming took off 3 bases at V and 1 base at J, with 16 bases between the two ends. The data derive from a study of blood T cell repertoires in COVID-19. TCRdb's table, derived via immunoSEQ multiplex PCR, lists solely in-frame clones and lacks some. The sample holds hundreds of thousands of clones, around 89% seen once. Sequencing was performed on PBMCs or T cells enriched from blood (not recorded which). The clonotype originates from a woman aged 55-70 years in a cohort exposed to, infected with or recovered from COVID-19 (not recorded which). This chain links TRBV20-1 with TRBJ2-4; D is possibly TRBD1 (6 bases). The CDR3 DNA is TGCAGTGCTAGTCCCGGGACACAGGAGGCCAAAAACATTCAGTACTTC. The encoded protein is CSASPGTQEAKNIQYF.